This T cell receptor (beta chain) was sequenced for a study of T cells in localized non-small cell lung cancer. A note on this clone: Its target is not known.

The method was immunoSEQ multiplex PCR; TCRdb's version includes in-frame clones alone and lacks a portion of them. Of tens of thousands of clones listed, approximately 84% are singletons. General study results and limits: Median detection of top 100 tumor clones in adjacent lung was 55 to 60 clones. Highest T cell clonality was seen in uninvolved adjacent lung, surpassing that measured in tumor. Longer overall survival was linked to higher blood T cell density.

Trimming left V 7 bases short and J 7 bases short, with 16 bases between. Germline CDR1 reads SNHLY; CDR2 reads FYNNEI. The CDR3 sequence is 13 residues long. The chain uses TRBV2 and TRBJ2-5; D is perhaps TRBD2 (7 bases). The TCR comes from an older female donor with stage I lung adenocarcinoma. The starting material was peripheral blood, obtained before any cancer treatment. CDR3 nucleotide sequence: TGTGCCAGCACCGAGGGGGGGCGGGGGACCCAGTACTTC. Encoded protein: CASTEGGRGTQYF.